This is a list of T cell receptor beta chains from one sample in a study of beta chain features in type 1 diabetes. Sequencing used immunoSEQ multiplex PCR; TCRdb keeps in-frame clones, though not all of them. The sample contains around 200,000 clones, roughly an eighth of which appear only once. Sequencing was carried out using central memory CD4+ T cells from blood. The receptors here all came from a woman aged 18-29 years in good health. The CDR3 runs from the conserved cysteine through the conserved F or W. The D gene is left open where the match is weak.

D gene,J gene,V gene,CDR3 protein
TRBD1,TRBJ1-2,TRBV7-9,CASSPLGQGWDDGYTF
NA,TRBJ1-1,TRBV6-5,CASRRDGLNTEAFF
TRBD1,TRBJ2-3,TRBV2,CASRDPGQITDTQYF
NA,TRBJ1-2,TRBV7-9,CASSLAPGNGYTF
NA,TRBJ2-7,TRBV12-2,CASRLSSSGQPSYEQYF
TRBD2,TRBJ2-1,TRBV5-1,CASSPWTSGSLNEQFF
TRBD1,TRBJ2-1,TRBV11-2,CASSLGQGASGEQFF
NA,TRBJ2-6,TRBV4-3,CASTLDSSGANVLTF
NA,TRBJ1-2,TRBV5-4,CASSFGGQYGYTF
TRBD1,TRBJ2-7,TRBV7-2,CASSLAGTGAYEQYF
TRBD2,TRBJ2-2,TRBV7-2,CASSPLRTSTGELFF
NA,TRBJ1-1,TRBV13,CASRRQQAMNTEAFF
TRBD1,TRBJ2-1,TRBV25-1,CASSEVGGQGLHEQFF
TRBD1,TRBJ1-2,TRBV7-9,CASSPGQGAGGYTF
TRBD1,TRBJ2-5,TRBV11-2,CASSLTGTAYQETQYF
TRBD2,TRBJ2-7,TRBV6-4,CASSAETSGSYEQYF
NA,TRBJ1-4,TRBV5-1,CASSSRGGDEKLFF
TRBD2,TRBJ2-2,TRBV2,CASTGTSGLTGELFF
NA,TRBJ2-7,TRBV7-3,CASSRHSEQYF
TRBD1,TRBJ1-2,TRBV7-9,CASSLGTVGYGYTF
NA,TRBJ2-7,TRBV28,CASNSRAGSLYEQYF
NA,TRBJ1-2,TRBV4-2,CASSQEPAYGYTF
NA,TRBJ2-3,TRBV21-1,CASSARDKGEADTQYF
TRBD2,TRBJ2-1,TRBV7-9,CASSSVLAGGYNEQFF
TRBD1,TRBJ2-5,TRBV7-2,CASSADRVETQYF
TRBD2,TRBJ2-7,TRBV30,CAWSVRSGRAGYEQYF
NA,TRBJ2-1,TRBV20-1,CSARDEQFF
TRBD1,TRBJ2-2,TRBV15,CATRNRKTGALTGELFF
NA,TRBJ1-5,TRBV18,CASSPSQQAANQPQHF
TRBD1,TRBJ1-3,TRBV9,CASSATGTSGNTIYF
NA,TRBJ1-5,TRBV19,CASRRGQSNQPQHF